Each of the 30 T cell receptor beta chains below was sequenced from the same sample in a study of T cell responses to AZD1222 COVID-19 vaccine. Measured with immunoSEQ multiplex PCR; TCRdb has only the in-frame clones, and not every one. The table includes roughly 91,000 clones, over 85% detected once. The specimen comprised peripheral blood, sampled on day 0 of AZD1222 vaccination. All receptors come from an adult in good health.

CDR3 bases: TGTGCCAGTAGTACCCCGGGAGGGGTCAGGTTGAACACTGAAGCTTTCTTT. It translates to CASSTPGGVRLNTEAFF. The chain employs TRBV19 and TRBJ1-1; perhaps TRBD1 as D (5 bases). CDR3 length: 17 amino acids. The germline V gene has CDR1 LNHDA and CDR2 SQIVND (reference sequence). V lost 4 bases and J 0 bases, leaving 18 bases between the germline ends.

The chain uses TRBV19 and TRBJ2-3; 10 bases map to TRBD1. The germline V gene encodes CDR1 LNHDA and CDR2 SQIVND (reference sequence). V was pared by 5 bases and J by 6 bases, with 11 bases of the junction left unmatched. The CDR3 has 16 amino acids. As DNA, the CDR3 is TGTGCCAGTAGTGGTGGGACAGGGGTTAGTTTGGATACGCAGTATTTT. It encodes CASSGGTGVSLDTQYF.

The V call is TRBV30, the J call TRBJ2-1; TRBD2 matches at 7 bases. The V and J ends lost 5 bases and 8 bases, in that order; junction bases with no gene match: 6. In germline, CDR1 is GTSNPN, CDR2 SVGIG (reference sequence). This CDR3 has 12 residues. CDR3 bases: TGTGCCTGGGGGACTATTGCTTATGAGCAGTTCTTC. Translation: CAWGTIAYEQFF.

CDR3 loop: CASSQDGTYNYGYTF. CDR3 DNA sequence: TGCGCCAGCAGCCAAGATGGGACTTATAACTATGGCTACACCTTC. The chain uses TRBV4-3 and TRBJ1-2, with D possibly being TRBD1 (5 bases). The CDR3 consists of 15 residues. Germline V gene data show CDR1 as LGHNA and CDR2 as YSLEER. The germline V and J ends were trimmed by 0 bases and 1 base, with 9 bases remaining between them.

The chain recombines TRBV6-5 with TRBJ1-2, with D maybe TRBD1 (5 bases). Germline loops: CDR1 MNHEY, CDR2 SVGAGI. V lost 4 bases and J 4 bases, leaving 16 bases between the germline ends. The CDR3 contains 15 residues. The CDR3, as DNA: TGTGCCAGCAGTTGGACATCACAGGAAGGCTATGGCTACACCTTC. Translated: CASSWTSQEGYGYTF.

The chain combines TRBV6-5 with TRBJ2-7; 8 positions agree with TRBD2. The CDR3 is 13 residues long. The germline V gene encodes CDR1 MNHEY and CDR2 SVGAGI. Trimming removed 8 bases from V and 6 bases from J; junction bases left unmatched: 9. CDR3 nucleotide sequence: TGTGCCAGCCGGGAGGGCCTGGCGGGCGAGCAGTACTTC. This encodes CASREGLAGEQYF.

This sequence joins TRBV2 and TRBJ2-7; 9 nucleotides align to TRBD1. The CDR3 sequence is 14 residues long. Germline CDR1 SNHLY, CDR2 FYNNEI. J gave up 6 bases and V 8 bases, and 11 bases lay outside the gene matches. CDR3 sequence reads: CASSQGQGVSEQYF. The CDR3 DNA sequence: TGTGCCAGCTCCCAGGGACAGGGAGTTAGCGAGCAGTACTTC.

The genes are TRBV11-2 and TRBJ2-1, with 11 nucleotides matching TRBD2. Germline V gene lookup returns CDR1 SGHAT and CDR2 FQNNGV. J was trimmed by 6 bases and V by 0 bases; bases with no gene match: 1. This CDR3 region has 15 residues. CDR3 DNA: TGTGCCAGCAGCTTAGAGCTAGCGGGGGGCAATGAGCAGTTCTTC. Its translation: CASSLELAGGNEQFF.

The chain couples TRBV7-2 to TRBJ1-3; no clear D. Trimming took off 1 base at V and 0 bases at J, with 10 bases between the two ends. Germline V CDR1 and CDR2: SGHTA, FQGNSA. This CDR3 region has 16 residues. CDR3 nucleotide sequence: TGTGCCAGCAGCTTAGGGACGACGAGCTCTGGAAACACCATATATTTT. As protein: CASSLGTTSSGNTIYF.

The gene calls are TRBV7-9 and TRBJ2-1; no clear D gene. Germline CDR1 reads SEHNR; CDR2 reads FQNEAQ (reference sequence). The CDR3 length is 11 residues. V was pared by 2 bases and J by 9 bases, with 5 bases between. The CDR3 nucleotides are TGTGCCAGCAGCTTAAGTACTGAGCAGTTCTTC. It translates to CASSLSTEQFF.

This clone has just one count. The CDR3 coding sequence is TGCGCCAGCAGCCCCGCCGGGACAGGTTATGGCTACACCTTC. It specifies CASSPAGTGYGYTF. The V call is TRBV5-1, the J call TRBJ1-2; 8 nucleotides align to TRBD1. Per germline, CDR1 SGHRS and CDR2 YFSETQ. The length of the CDR3 is 14 residues. The ends lost 4 bases at V and 5 bases at J; junction bases unmatched: 7.

This clone showed up just a few times. A read error may produce the germline difference seen at one junction end. This chain uses TRBV3-1 (or the pseudogene TRBV3-2) with TRBJ2-7; TRBD2 matches 15 bases. CDR1 and CDR2 (germline): LGHDT, YNNKEL (reference sequence). The CDR3 totals 13 residues. CDR3 sequence: CASSQGTSGRGIF. CDR3 in DNA: TGTGCCAGCAGCCAAGGGACTAGCGGGAGGGGGATCTTC.

The table lists this clone with a count of one. The J gene is TRBJ1-1, the V gene TRBV6-6; 7 bases align to TRBD1. Per the germline V gene, CDR1 is MNHNY and CDR2 is SVGAGI (reference sequence). The CDR3 runs to 14 residues. Trimming at V came to 7 bases and at J to 6 bases, leaving 11 bases not matched to a gene. The CDR3, as DNA: TGTGCCAGCACCACCCCGGACAGGCGCCCTGAAGCTTTCTTT. This codes for CASTTPDRRPEAFF.

This clone showed up just once. V is TRBV2 and J is TRBJ1-2, with D unclear. Germline lookup yields CDR1 SNHLY and CDR2 FYNNEI. The CDR3 has 11 residues. The ends were cut back, 5 bases at V and 13 bases at J, with 14 bases in the middle. CDR3 nucleotides: TGTGCCAGCAGTCCACGGGCCCTATCCACCTTC. Protein sequence: CASSPRALSTF.

The V gene is TRBV11-1, the J gene TRBJ2-7; 8 bases align to TRBD1. Germline CDR1 reads SGHAT; CDR2 reads FQDESV (reference sequence). The V segment lost 1 base and the J segment 3 bases; nucleotides outside the gene matches: 8. The CDR3 loop spans 16 amino acids. The CDR3 DNA sequence: TGTGCCAGCAGCTTAGGGACAGGGAGTGGTTTCTACGAGCAGTACTTC. Translation gives CASSLGTGSGFYEQYF.

The V call is TRBV15, the J call TRBJ1-2; D may be TRBD1 (5 bases). The length of the CDR3 is 16 residues. V dropped 0 bases and J dropped 8 bases, with 19 bases sitting between them. Germline CDR1 is LNHNV and CDR2 is YYDKDF (reference sequence). The CDR3 sequence: CATSREGVGGFNGYTF. CDR3 DNA: TGTGCCACCAGCAGAGAAGGGGTGGGAGGGTTCAACGGCTACACCTTC.

This chain's CDR3 is CASRQEAVRAFF. As DNA, the CDR3 is TGTGCCAGCAGACAAGAGGCTGTCAGGGCTTTCTTT. This rearrangement joins TRBV11-2 to TRBJ1-1; D not resolved. The germline V gene encodes CDR1 SGHAT and CDR2 FQNNGV. The V end lost 6 bases, the J end lost 11 bases, and 16 bases lay between the germline ends. This CDR3 has 12 residues.

The chain joins TRBV7-9 to TRBJ1-4; 10 bases line up with TRBD1. The V segment lost 3 bases and the J segment 8 bases; nucleotides outside the gene matches: 6. CDR3 length equals 15 residues. Germline-derived CDR1 and CDR2 are SEHNR and FQNEAQ (reference sequence). The CDR3 protein is CASSFGQGGREKLFF. CDR3 in DNA: TGTGCCAGCAGCTTCGGACAGGGGGGTCGGGAAAAACTGTTTTTT.

The CDR3 reads CASSLIKNGLAGARYTQYF. In DNA form, the CDR3 reads TGTGCCAGCAGCTTGATAAAAAACGGACTAGCGGGAGCCCGTTATACGCAGTATTTT. The chain carries TRBV7-9 and TRBJ2-3, with 13 bases matching TRBD2. V trimming: 3 bases; J trimming: 7 bases; junction bases outside the gene matches: 16. This CDR3 has 19 residues. Germline V gives CDR1 SEHNR, CDR2 FQNEAQ (reference sequence).

The chain uses TRBV9 and TRBJ2-1; D call uncertain. The CDR3 totals 12 residues. Trimming removed 3 bases from V and 10 bases from J, with 11 bases in between. Germline V lookup: CDR1 SGDLS, CDR2 YYNGEE. The CDR3 reads CASSAPLGEQFF. CDR3 sequence (DNA): TGTGCCAGCAGCGCCCCCCTCGGAGAGCAGTTCTTC.

This sequence joins TRBV6-5 and TRBJ1-5; 9 bases line up with TRBD1. Losses at the gene ends were 2 bases for V and 4 bases for J; bases not matched to a gene: 3. The CDR3 covers 15 residues. Germline lookup yields CDR1 MNHEY and CDR2 SVGAGI. CDR3: CASSYPGTGNQPQHF. For the CDR3, the DNA is TGTGCCAGCAGTTACCCCGGGACAGGGAATCAGCCCCAGCATTTT.

The V and J genes are TRBV4-3 and TRBJ2-7; the D is unclear. Germline V gene data show CDR1 as LGHNA and CDR2 as YSLEER. This CDR3 spans 15 amino acids. Trimming cost V 1 base and J 4 bases, with 14 bases left between them. The CDR3 spells CASSQGAWYSYEQYF. CDR3 sequence (DNA): TGCGCCAGCAGCCAAGGGGCGTGGTACAGTTACGAGCAGTACTTC.

This sequence joins TRBV7-8 and TRBJ1-1; TRBD1 is a possible D gene (5 bases). The germline V and J ends were trimmed by 3 bases and 5 bases, with 10 bases remaining between them. This CDR3 spans 13 amino acids. In germline, CDR1 is SGHVS, CDR2 FQNEAQ. The CDR3 nucleotides are TGTGCCAGCAGCTTGGGGCGGAGGACTGAAGCTTTCTTT. Translating it yields CASSLGRRTEAFF.

This chain connects TRBV20-1 to TRBJ2-7; D is unresolved. V shed 3 bases and J shed 1 base, with 7 bases lying between them. There are 12 residues in the CDR3. From germline, CDR1 is DFQATT and CDR2 SNEGSKA (reference sequence). The CDR3 DNA reads TGCAGTGCTAGTGGCAAATCCTACGAGCAGTACTTC. This sequence encodes CSASGKSYEQYF.

In DNA form, the CDR3 reads TGTGCCTGGAGTGTAGAGGGACAGGGTTTTCCTGGAAACACCATATATTTT. Amino acid sequence: CAWSVEGQGFPGNTIYF. The J gene is TRBJ1-3, the V gene TRBV30; 9 nucleotides line up with TRBD1. V shed 0 bases, J shed 2 bases, and the junction held 8 bases outside the gene matches. CDR1 is GTSNPN and CDR2 is SVGIG in the germline V gene (reference sequence). The CDR3 runs to 17 residues.

The chain uses TRBV5-6 and TRBJ2-7; 7 nucleotides agree with TRBD2. Germline V lookup: CDR1 SGHDT, CDR2 YYEEEE. The CDR3 is 16 residues long. V lost 1 base and J lost 2; bases outside the gene matches: 9. The CDR3 DNA reads TGTGCCAGCAGCTTGCAAGGGACTACCTTTACCTACGAGCAGTACTTC. Amino acids: CASSLQGTTFTYEQYF.

J is TRBJ2-5 and V is TRBV5-4, with 9 bases lining up with TRBD2. Trimming removed 9 bases from V and 5 bases from J; junction bases left unmatched: 11. The CDR3 spans 14 residues. Looked up from germline, CDR1 is SGHNT and CDR2 is YYREEE (reference sequence). The CDR3 DNA follows: TGTGCCACCATGCGGGAGGGCCCCGGGGAGACCCAGTACTTC. Its translation: CATMREGPGETQYF.

This chain joins TRBV30 and TRBJ1-2; tentative D call: TRBD1 (6 bases). This CDR3 contains 14 residues. V dropped 0 bases and J dropped 4 bases, with 12 bases sitting between them. Per germline, CDR1 GTSNPN and CDR2 SVGIG (reference sequence). CDR3 nucleotides: TGTGCCTGGAGTGTACCGGACAGAGGCTATGGCTACACCTTC. Translated: CAWSVPDRGYGYTF.

The CDR3 nucleotides are TGTGCCAGCAGCCCCCAGACAGGGGCCAATTCACCCCTCCACTTT. Protein sequence: CASSPQTGANSPLHF. V and J are TRBV7-8 and TRBJ1-6; TRBD1 matches 8 bases. Looked up from germline, CDR1 is SGHVS and CDR2 is FQNEAQ. The J segment lost 7 bases and the V segment lost 5 bases, leaving 7 bases of the junction unmatched. The CDR3 runs 15 residues. The whole variable domain, remainder taken from reference TRBV7-8 and TRBJ1-6, is GAGVSQSPRYKVAKRGQDVALRCDPISGHVSLFWYQQALGQGPEFLTYFQNEAQLDKSGLPSDRFFAERPEGSVSTLKIQRTQQEDSAVYLCASSPQTGANSPLHFGNGTRLTVT.

As concerns this clone: The junction does not match germline at one end; this may be a read error. The chain joins TRBV19 to TRBJ2-6, with 7 positions matching TRBD1. The CDR3 spans 17 residues. The germline V gene encodes CDR1 LNHDA and CDR2 SQIVND (reference sequence). CDR3 loop: CASSATGRSSGTNVLTF. In DNA, the CDR3 is TGTGCCAGTAGTGCGACAGGGCGCTCCTCTGGGACCAACGTCCTGACTTTC.